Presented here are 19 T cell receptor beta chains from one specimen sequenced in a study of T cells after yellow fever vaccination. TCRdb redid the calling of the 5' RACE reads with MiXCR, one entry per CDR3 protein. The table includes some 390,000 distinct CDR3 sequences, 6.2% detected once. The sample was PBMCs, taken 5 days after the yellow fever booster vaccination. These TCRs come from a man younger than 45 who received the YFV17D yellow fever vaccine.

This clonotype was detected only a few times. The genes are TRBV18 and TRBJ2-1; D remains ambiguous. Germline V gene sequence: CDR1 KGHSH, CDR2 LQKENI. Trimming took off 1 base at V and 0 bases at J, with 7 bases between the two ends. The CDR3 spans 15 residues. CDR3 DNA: TGTGCCAGCTCACCACTCGTGGGCTCCTACAATGAGCAGTTCTTC. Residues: CASSPLVGSYNEQFF.

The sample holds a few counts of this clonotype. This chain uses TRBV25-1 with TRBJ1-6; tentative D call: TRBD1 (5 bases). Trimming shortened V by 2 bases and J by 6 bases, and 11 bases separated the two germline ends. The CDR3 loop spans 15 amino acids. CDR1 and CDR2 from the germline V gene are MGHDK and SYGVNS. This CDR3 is CASSESEDTNSPLHF. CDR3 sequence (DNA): TGTGCCAGCAGTGAAAGTGAGGACACTAATTCACCCCTCCACTTT. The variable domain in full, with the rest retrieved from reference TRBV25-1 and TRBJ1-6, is EADIYQTPRYLVIGTGKKITLECSQTMGHDKMYWYQQDPGMELHLIHYSYGVNSTEKGDLSSESTVSRIRTEHFPLTLESARPSHTSQYLCASSESEDTNSPLHFGNGTRLTVT.

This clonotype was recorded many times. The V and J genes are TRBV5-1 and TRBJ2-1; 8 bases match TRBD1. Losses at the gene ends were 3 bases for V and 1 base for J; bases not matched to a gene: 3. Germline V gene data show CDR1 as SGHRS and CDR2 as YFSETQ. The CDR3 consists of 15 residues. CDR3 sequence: CASSSGQGSYNEQFF. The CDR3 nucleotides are TGCGCCAGCAGCTCCGGACAGGGTTCCTACAATGAGCAGTTCTTC.

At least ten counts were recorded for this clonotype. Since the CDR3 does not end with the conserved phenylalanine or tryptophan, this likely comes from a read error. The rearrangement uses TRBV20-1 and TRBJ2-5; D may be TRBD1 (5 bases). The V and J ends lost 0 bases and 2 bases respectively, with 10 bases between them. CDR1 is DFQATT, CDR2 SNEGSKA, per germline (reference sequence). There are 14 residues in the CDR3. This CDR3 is CSARDPTAQETQYL. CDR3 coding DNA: TGCAGTGCTAGAGACCCGACAGCTCAAGAGACCCAGTACTTA.

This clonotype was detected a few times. CDR3 coding DNA: TGTGCCAGCAGCGCCTTACGGGACAGGGCTAATAGCAATCAGCCCCAGCATTTT. This gives the protein CASSALRDRANSNQPQHF. This chain uses TRBV5-6 with TRBJ1-5; 9 bases fit TRBD1. CDR1 and CDR2 from the germline V gene are SGHDT and YYEEEE. Trimming removed 4 bases from V and 0 bases from J; junction bases left unmatched: 11. The CDR3 extends over 18 amino acids.

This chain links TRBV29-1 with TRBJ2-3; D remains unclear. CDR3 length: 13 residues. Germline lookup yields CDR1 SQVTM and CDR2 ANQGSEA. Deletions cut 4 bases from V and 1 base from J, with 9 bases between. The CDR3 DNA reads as TGCAGCGTTGGGTCATGGGGCACAGATACGCAGTATTTT. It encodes CSVGSWGTDTQYF.

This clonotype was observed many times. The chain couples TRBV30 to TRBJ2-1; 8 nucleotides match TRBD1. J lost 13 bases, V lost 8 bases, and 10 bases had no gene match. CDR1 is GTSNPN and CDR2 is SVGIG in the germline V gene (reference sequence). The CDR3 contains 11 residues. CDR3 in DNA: TGTGCCGGAACCGGACAGGGCCTCCAGTTCTTC. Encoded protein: CAGTGQGLQFF.

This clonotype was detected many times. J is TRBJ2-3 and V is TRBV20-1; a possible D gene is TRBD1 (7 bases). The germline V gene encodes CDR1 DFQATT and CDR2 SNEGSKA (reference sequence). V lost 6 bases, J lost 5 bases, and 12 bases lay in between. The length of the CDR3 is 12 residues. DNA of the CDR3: TGCAGTGCCTCAGGGGGAGGAGATACGCAGTATTTT. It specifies CSASGGGDTQYF.

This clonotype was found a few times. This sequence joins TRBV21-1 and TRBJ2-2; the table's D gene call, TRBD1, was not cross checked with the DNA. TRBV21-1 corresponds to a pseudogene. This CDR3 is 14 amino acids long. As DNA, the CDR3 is TGTGCCAGCAGCAAAAGCCCGGGTCCCGGGGAGCTGTTTTTT. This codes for CASSKSPGPGELFF.

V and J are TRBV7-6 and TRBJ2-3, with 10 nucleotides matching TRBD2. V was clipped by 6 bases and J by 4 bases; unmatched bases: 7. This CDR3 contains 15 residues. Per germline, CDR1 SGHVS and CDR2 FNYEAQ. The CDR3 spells CASRASGSSSDTQYF. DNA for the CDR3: TGTGCCAGCAGGGCTAGCGGGAGTTCCTCAGATACGCAGTATTTT.

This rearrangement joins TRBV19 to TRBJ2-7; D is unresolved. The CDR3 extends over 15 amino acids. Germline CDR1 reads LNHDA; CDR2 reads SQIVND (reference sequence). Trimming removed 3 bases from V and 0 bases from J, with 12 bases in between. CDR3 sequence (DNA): TGTGCCAGTAGTATGGGGTCAGAGAGCTCCTACGAGCAGTACTTC. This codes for CASSMGSESSYEQYF.

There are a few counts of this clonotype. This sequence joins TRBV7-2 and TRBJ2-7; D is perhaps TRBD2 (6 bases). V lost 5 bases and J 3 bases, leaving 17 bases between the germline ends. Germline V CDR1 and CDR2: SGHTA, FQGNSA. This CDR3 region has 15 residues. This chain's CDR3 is CASSTDSGGVYEQYF. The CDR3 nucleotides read TGTGCCAGCAGCACTGATAGCGGAGGGGTCTACGAGCAGTACTTC. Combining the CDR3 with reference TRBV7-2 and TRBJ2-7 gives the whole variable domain GAGVSQSPSNKVTEKGKDVELRCDPISGHTALYWYRQSLGQGLEFLIYFQGNSAPDKSGLPSDRFSAERTGGSVSTLTIQRTQQEDSAVYLCASSTDSGGVYEQYFGPGTRLTVT.

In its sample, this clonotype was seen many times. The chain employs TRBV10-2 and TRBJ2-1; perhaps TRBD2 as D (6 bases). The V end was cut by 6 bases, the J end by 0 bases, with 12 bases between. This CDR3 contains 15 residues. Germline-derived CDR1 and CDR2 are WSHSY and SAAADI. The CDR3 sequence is CASRVGDFSYNEQFF. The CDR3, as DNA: TGCGCCAGCAGGGTGGGGGACTTCTCCTACAATGAGCAGTTCTTC.

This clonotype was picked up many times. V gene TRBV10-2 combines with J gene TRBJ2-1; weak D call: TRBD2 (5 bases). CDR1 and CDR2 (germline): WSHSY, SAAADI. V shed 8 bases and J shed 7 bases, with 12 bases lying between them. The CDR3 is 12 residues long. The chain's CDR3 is CASREASNEQFF. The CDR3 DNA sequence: TGCGCCAGCCGGGAAGCGTCTAATGAGCAGTTCTTC.

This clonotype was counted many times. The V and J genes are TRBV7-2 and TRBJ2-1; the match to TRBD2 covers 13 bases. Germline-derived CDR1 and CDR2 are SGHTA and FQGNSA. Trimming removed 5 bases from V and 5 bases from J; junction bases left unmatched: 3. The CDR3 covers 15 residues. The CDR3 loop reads CASSGGLAGHNEQFF. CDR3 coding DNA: TGTGCCAGCAGCGGGGGACTAGCGGGACACAATGAGCAGTTCTTC.

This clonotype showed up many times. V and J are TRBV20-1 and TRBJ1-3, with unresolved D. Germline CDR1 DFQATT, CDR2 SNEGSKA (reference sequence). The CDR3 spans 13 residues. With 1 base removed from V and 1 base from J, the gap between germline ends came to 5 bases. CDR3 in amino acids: CSARGESGNTIYF. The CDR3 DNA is TGCAGTGCTAGAGGGGAATCTGGAAACACCATATATTTT.

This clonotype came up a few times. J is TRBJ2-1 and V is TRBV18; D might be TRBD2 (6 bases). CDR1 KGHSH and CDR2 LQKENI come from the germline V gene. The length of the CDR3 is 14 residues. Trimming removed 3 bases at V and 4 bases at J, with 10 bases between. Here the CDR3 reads CASSPNLAYNEQFF. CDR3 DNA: TGTGCCAGCTCACCGAATCTAGCGTACAATGAGCAGTTCTTC.

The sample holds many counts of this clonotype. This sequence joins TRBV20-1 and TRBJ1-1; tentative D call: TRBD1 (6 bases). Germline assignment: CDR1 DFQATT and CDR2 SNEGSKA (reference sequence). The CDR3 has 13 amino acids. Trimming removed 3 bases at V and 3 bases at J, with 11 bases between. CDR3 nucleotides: TGCAGTGCTAGTAGGGGGAGGGACACTGAAGCTTTCTTT. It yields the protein CSASRGRDTEAFF.

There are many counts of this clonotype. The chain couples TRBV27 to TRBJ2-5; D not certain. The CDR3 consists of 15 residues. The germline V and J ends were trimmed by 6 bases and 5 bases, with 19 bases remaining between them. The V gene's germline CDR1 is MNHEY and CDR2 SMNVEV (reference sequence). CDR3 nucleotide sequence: TGTGCCAGCAGCCCACAACCGGACCTCCGGGAGACCCAGTACTTC. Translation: CASSPQPDLRETQYF.